The TCR beta chain described here comes from a study of cytomegalovirus exposure and HLA in healthy donors (TCRdb year 2017). Regarding the study in general: An earlier analysis of several hundred of the donors reported approximately 300 Gb of sequence data and 120 million or so unique TCR beta sequences from about 200 million T cells. A later genetic analysis took genome-wide SNP genotypes for about three fifths of the 666 donors and used that subset as a discovery cohort. Donor age, sex, ethnicity and CMV serostatus were collected together with the repertoire data. Typing coverage varied by locus: about 629-630 donors for A, B, C, DRB1 and DQB1; around 560 for DQA1; over 600 for DPA1; roughly 450 for DPB1. On average, roughly 240,000 unique TCR beta nucleotide sequences were sequenced per donor among 398 genotyped donors of the cohort, with roughly a sixth of those sequences being non-productive. Of the roughly 400 genotyped donors, roughly 80% fell in the genetic ancestry cluster associated with self-reported Caucasian donors. Rather than using new phenotypic data, the later analysis identified candidate immune exposures from TCR beta sequences and from how often those sequences occurred across donors. In a later analysis, previously published TCR beta repertoires from several hundred donors were re-analyzed and high-resolution HLA genotyping was added so that TCR occurrence patterns could be studied. The study profiled the T cell repertoires of under 700 subjects by immunosequencing and related them to cytomegalovirus serostatus. An early release that covered fewer than 800 HLA-typed donors contained 300 to 350 gigabases of sequencing data and some 87 million unique TCR sequences. Besides the first cohort of 666 subjects, a separate validation cohort made up of over a hundred different subjects was used. Every discovery cohort repertoire had been produced on one sequencing platform. The study aimed to test whether signatures of past pathogen exposure could be identified by cataloging public T cell receptors. About five DR-DQ haplotypes were handled as single units for association and clustering, since linkage in the cohort was strong. To predict cytomegalovirus infection status, the study combined high-throughput TCR immunosequencing, statistical association of individual TCRs with disease status, and machine learning. In an earlier analysis of 587 of the donors, high-throughput TCR beta sequencing was used to judge whether each TCR beta V gene segment behaved as functional or pseudogenic. HLA typing included class I and class II loci at four-digit resolution.

Overall study outcomes, separate from this receptor: In a later analysis, HLA-associated TCR beta chains were found to be more clonally expanded and to have lower generation probabilities than equally common non-associated chains. A total of around 150 TCR beta chains were listed by the study as associated with cytomegalovirus. V-gene and J-gene trimming of TCR beta chains was associated with a missense DCLRE1C variant in a later genetic analysis, and the association was replicated in an independent cohort. Because HLA typing was missing for some donors at each locus, association tests included only the typed subset. A further reported finding was that TCR beta sequences accurately predicted the HLA-A and HLA-B alleles for most subjects in the first cohort. For the cohort, immune exposure information was limited to CMV serostatus. Most TCR sequences were observed very rarely across donors, whereas some public TCRs were present in many individuals. Several of the top co-occurrence clusters appeared to be linked to parvovirus B19, influenza, CMV and Epstein-Barr virus, according to a later analysis. The presence/absence analyses assumed that sequencing depth was roughly uniform across donors, and that assumption may not be true. In both the original and validation cohorts, the classifier was reported to diagnose cytomegalovirus status with high specificity and sensitivity. According to the authors, the approach could potentially be generalized to other disease states and immunological phenotypes. In a later analysis, the rate of TCR association differed among HLA loci, with DRB1 alleles having the most associated TCRs and HLA-C alleles having the fewest. An earlier analysis of approximately 600 of the donors showed that most TCR beta V segments appeared in productive rearrangements either about 87% or about 30% of the time, which broadly matched IMGT annotations. In this cohort, only TCR beta chains were sequenced, and detectable features were limited by the absence of alpha or paired-chain data. Correlated functional status among segregating V segments might reflect linkage disequilibrium, but an unknown experimental factor could not be ruled out. Because counts were too low, 15 to 20 rarely observed V segments, including chromosome 9 orphons, were left out of the earlier analysis of approximately 500 of the donors. A few of the identified cytomegalovirus-associated TCR beta chains were confirmed in vitro to be specific for cytomegalovirus antigens. The 87-base-pair reads could not distinguish some IMGT-functional V segments, including TRBV6-2 and TRBV6-3, so those segments were excluded. In a later analysis, most CMV-associated TCR beta chains were found to appear HLA-restricted, with HLA associations seemingly driven largely by CMV exposure. A cluster of highly shared sequence variants was judged likely to represent a technical artifact of the sequencing pipeline. In a later analysis, some 17,000 TCR beta sequences were associated with specific HLA alleles at a false discovery rate of 0.05. According to a later genetic analysis, donors in an Asian-associated ancestry cluster had fewer N-insertions in productive TCRs than the roughly 670-donor mean. Strong co-occurrence of HLA alleles, especially DR and DQ, made assigning TCR associations to individual alleles difficult.

In regard to this clone: The target of this receptor is not known. Base qualities are not recorded, but no much larger clone differs from it by a single base.

In total, roughly 670 healthy bone marrow donors made up the cohort. All cohort members were sampled while nominally healthy, although unrecorded immune exposures were likely present. The donor was CMV seronegative and belonged to the group of around 350 seronegative cohort members. A peripheral blood sample was collected from each donor, and TCR beta sequencing was performed on peripheral blood mononuclear cells. Genomic DNA was extracted from the blood cell samples with the Qiagen DNeasy Blood Extraction Kit. Library preparation used the immunoSEQ multiplex PCR assay. For the multiplex PCR, a mixture combining 60 forward primers for TCR Vbeta segments and 13 reverse primers for TCR Jbeta segments was used. The CDR3 region of rearranged TCR beta genes was amplified from genomic DNA with a multiplex PCR assay. Amplified TCR beta libraries were sequenced as 87-base-pair reads on the Illumina HiSeq System. From the authors' description of their analysis: A later analysis counted about 80 million unique TCR beta chains across the roughly 700 repertoires, and some 11 million of these chains were shared by at least two donors. To remove PCR and sequencing errors, raw reads were error-corrected and collapsed into unique sequences using a nearest-neighbor algorithm that merged closely related sequences. CDR3 sequences were aligned to IMGT reference sequences to assign V, D and J gene segments. Each retained sequence needed at least a six-nucleotide match to both a V gene segment and a J gene segment. Rearrangements were called productive when the CDR3 lacked stop codons and stayed in frame with V and J; all others were non-productive. Following IMGT convention, CDR3 was defined as the stretch from the second conserved V-encoded cysteine up to the conserved J-encoded phenylalanine. In an earlier analysis of approximately 500 of the donors, sequences lacking an unambiguous match to a single V gene segment were excluded. An earlier analysis of 500 to 600 of the donors classified V segments as functional when productive rearrangements were above 56.7% and as segregating when the standard deviation between donors was above 5%. A statistical classification framework was built to diagnose cytomegalovirus status from the catalog of TCR beta chain sequences. In a later analysis, TCR nucleotide sequences were compared against IMGT/GENE-DB human TR gene sequences so that V and J genes could be assigned. The TCRdist pipeline was used in a later analysis to assign CDR3 sequences and most-parsimonious VDJ recombination scenarios. A later analysis defined each TCR beta chain by its CDR3 amino acid sequence plus V-gene family, and excluded reads lacking a unique V-gene family. A later analysis removed 550 to 700 highly shared, low-generation-probability nucleotide sequences to deal with suspected cross-contamination and a sequencing artifact. A later analysis calculated a clonal expansion index for each public chain from normalized within-repertoire ranks of inferred template counts. Generation probabilities in a later analysis came from a VDJ recombination model fitted to out-of-frame rearrangements, and those results were checked against IGoR. Hypergeometric tests were used in a later analysis to score TCR-TCR, TCR-HLA and TCR-CMV co-occurrence, with a repertoire-size bias correction applied to the TCR pairs. A later analysis estimated false discovery rates by permuting HLA or CMV assignments 20 times. In a later analysis, co-occurring TCRs were grouped with DBSCAN, and TCRdist sequence similarity was added when clustering was performed within HLA-allele-positive subsets. Repertoires with fewer than 30,000 or more than 120,000 public chains were left out of co-occurrence clustering, as were four to six repertoires with anomalous nucleotide sharing. TCRdb took this table from immuneACCESS and kept in-frame rearrangements with V and J called. Such tables lack part of the clones; where checked against another copy, unresolved V genes explain under half of the gap, and the rest is unexplained. V and J calls plus clone size are reproduced from that table; the DNA served to infer D and trimming. A total of some 130,000 clones appear in this sample, 81% of them only once. The top ten clonotypes cover around 0.7% of the sample.

Cut back by 0 bases and 6 bases, the V and J ends lie 15 bases apart. Reading from cysteine to phenylalanine, the CDR3 counts 16 amino acids. The kept DNA is CDR3 alone, 48 bases in frame from the first base. The germline V gene gives CDR1 as LGHNA and CDR2 as YSLEER. This receptor chain uses TRBV4-3 and TRBJ1-3, and perhaps TRBD1 as D gene, on 5 matching bases. Sequenced: PBMCs. The sequence was collected from a man between 18 and 35 years old in good health and CMV-seronegative. The CDR3 protein sequence reads: CASSQDQRGTANTIYF. The nucleotide sequence reads as follows: TGCGCCAGCAGCCAAGATCAAAGGGGAACGGCAAACACCATATATTTT.